This record looks at one TCR beta chain sequence and its context. Its antigen is unknown. This CDR3 is 11 amino acids long. V shed 5 bases and J shed 13 bases, with 12 bases lying between them. Germline V gives CDR1 SGHVS, CDR2 FNYEAQ. A CD45RO/CCR7/CD25/CD127/CD95/CD27 panel sorted naive, central memory, regulatory and stem cell-like memory CD4+ cells. This specimen comes from a study of beta chain features in type 1 diabetes. Reverse transcription of all isolated RNA meant that expressed TCRB transcripts were sequenced. Sequencing used immunoSEQ multiplex PCR; TCRdb keeps in-frame clones, though not all of them. The sample holds around 600,000 clones, roughly an eighth seen once. The study's findings and limits: TCRB CDR3s from Type 1 diabetes patients were moderately but significantly shorter in all four CD4+ subsets.

Sample: naive CD4+ T cells from blood. The rearrangement uses TRBV7-6 and TRBJ2-4; D is uncertain. This TCR came from a man aged 30 to 39 with type 1 diabetes. CDR3 loop: CASSIQVWQYF. CDR3 coding DNA: TGTGCCAGCAGCATACAAGTGTGGCAGTACTTC. Together with reference TRBV7-6 and TRBJ2-4, the CDR3 gives the full variable domain: GAGVSQSPRYKVTKRGQDVALRCDPISGHVSLYWYRQALGQGPEFLTYFNYEAQQDKSGLPNDRFSAERPEGSISTLTIQRTEQRDSAMYRCASSIQVWQYFGAGTRLSVL.